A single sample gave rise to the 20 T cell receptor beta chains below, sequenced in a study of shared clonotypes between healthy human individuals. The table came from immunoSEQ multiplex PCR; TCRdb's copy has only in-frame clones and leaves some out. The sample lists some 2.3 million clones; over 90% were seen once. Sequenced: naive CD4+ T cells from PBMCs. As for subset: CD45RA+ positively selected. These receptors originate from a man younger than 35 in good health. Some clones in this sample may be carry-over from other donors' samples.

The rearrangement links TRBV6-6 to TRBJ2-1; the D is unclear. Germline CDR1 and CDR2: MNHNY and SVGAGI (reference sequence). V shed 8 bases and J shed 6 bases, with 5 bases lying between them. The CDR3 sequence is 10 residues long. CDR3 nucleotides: TGTGCCAGCCGAGGCAATGAGCAGTTCTTC. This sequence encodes CASRGNEQFF.

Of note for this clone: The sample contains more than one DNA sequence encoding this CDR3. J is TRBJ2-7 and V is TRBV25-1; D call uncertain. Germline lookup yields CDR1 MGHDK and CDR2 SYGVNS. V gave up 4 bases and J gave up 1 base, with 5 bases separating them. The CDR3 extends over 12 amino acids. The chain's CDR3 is CASSGGSYEQYF. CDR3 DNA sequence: TGTGCCAGCAGTGGTGGGTCCTACGAGCAGTACTTC.

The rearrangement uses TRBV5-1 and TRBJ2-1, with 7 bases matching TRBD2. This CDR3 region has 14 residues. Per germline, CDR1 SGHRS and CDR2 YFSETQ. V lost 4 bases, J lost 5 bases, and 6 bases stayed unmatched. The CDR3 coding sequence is TGCGCCAGCAGCCAGTCGGGAGGACACAATGAGCAGTTCTTC. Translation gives CASSQSGGHNEQFF.

For the CDR3, the DNA is TGTGCCAGCAGCATCTTACAGGGGGCGAGAGGCAACAATGAGCAGTTCTTC. Translation: CASSILQGARGNNEQFF. V and J are TRBV7-9 and TRBJ2-1; 9 positions agree with TRBD1. Looked up from germline, CDR1 is SEHNR and CDR2 is FQNEAQ (reference sequence). The junction had 13 bases not matched to a gene; V was cut back by 5 bases and J by 5 bases. The CDR3 consists of 17 residues.

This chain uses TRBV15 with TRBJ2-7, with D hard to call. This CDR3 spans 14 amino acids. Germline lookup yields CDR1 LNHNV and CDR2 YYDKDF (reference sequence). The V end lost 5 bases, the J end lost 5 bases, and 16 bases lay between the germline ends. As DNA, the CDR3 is TGTGCCACCAGCGTTCGGATGGGTTTACACGAGCAGTACTTC. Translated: CATSVRMGLHEQYF.

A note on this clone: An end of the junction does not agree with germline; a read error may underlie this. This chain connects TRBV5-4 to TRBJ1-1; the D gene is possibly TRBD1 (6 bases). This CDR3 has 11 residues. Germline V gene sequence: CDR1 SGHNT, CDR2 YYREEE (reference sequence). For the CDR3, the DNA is TGTGCCAGCAGCCTTGACAGGCCAGGACGTTTT. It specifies CASSLDRPGRF.

DNA for the CDR3: TGTGCCAGCAGCCCGACAGGGGTGGCCGGAAACACCATATATTTT. It yields the protein CASSPTGVAGNTIYF. The chain combines TRBV11-2 with TRBJ1-3; 8 bases are a match to TRBD1. Germline V gene sequence: CDR1 SGHAT, CDR2 FQNNGV. The CDR3 spans 15 residues. The trim removed 5 bases at V and 4 bases at J, leaving 7 bases unmatched. The full variable domain, rest sourced from reference TRBV11-2 and TRBJ1-3, is EAGVAQSPRYKIIEKRQSVAFWCNPISGHATLYWYQQILGQGPKLLIQFQNNGVVDDSQLPKDRFSAERLKGVDSTLKIQPAKLEDSAVYLCASSPTGVAGNTIYFGEGSWLTVV.

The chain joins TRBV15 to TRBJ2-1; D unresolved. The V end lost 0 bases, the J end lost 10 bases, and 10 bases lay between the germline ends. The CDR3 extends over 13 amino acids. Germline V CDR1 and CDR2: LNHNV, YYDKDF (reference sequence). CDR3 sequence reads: CATSRDRWLEQFF. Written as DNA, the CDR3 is TGTGCCACCAGCAGAGACCGCTGGCTGGAGCAGTTCTTC.

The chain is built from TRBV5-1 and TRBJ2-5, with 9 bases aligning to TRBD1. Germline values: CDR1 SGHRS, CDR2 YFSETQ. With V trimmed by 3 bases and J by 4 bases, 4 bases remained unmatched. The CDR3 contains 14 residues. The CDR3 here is CASSSQGAVETQYF. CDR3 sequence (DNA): TGCGCCAGCAGCTCACAGGGGGCAGTAGAGACCCAGTACTTC.

The CDR3 here is CASSVMASGTYNEQFF. In DNA form, the CDR3 reads TGTGCCAGCAGCGTAATGGCTAGCGGAACCTACAATGAGCAGTTCTTC. The chain carries TRBV9 and TRBJ2-1; 7 bases match TRBD2. V shed 1 base, J shed 2 bases, and the junction held 6 bases outside the gene matches. Per the germline V gene, CDR1 is SGDLS and CDR2 is YYNGEE. This CDR3 is built from 16 residues.

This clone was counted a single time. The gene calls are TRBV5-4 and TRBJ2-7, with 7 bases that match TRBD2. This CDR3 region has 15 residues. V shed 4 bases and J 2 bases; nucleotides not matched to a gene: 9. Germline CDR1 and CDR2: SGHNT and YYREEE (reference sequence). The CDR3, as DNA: TGTGCCAGCAGCCCTAGGGGCGGGGGAACCTACGAGCAGTACTTC. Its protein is CASSPRGGGTYEQYF. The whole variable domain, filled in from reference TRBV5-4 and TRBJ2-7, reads ETGVTQSPTHLIKTRGQQVTLRCSSQSGHNTVSWYQQALGQGPQFIFQYYREEENGRGNFPPRFSGLQFPNYSSELNVNALELDDSALYLCASSPRGGGTYEQYFGPGTRLTVT.

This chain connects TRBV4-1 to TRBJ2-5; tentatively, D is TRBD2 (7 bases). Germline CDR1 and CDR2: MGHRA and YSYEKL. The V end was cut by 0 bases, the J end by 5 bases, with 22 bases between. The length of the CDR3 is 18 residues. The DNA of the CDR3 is TGCGCCAGCAGCCAAGAAAGGGGGGCCAGCCGGGGAGGGGAGACCCAGTACTTC. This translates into CASSQERGASRGGETQYF.

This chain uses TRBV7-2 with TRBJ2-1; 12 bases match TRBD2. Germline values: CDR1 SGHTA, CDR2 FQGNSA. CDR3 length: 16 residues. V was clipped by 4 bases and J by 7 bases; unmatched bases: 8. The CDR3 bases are TGTGCCAGCAGCTCACGACCGGGGACTAGCGGGAATGAGCAGTTCTTC. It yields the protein CASSSRPGTSGNEQFF.

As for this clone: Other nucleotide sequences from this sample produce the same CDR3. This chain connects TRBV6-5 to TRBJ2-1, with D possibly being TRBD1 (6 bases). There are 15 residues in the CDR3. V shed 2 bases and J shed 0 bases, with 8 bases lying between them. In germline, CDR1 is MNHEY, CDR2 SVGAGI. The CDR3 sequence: CASSYQGSSYNEQFF. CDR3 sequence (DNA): TGTGCCAGCAGTTACCAGGGGAGCTCCTACAATGAGCAGTTCTTC.

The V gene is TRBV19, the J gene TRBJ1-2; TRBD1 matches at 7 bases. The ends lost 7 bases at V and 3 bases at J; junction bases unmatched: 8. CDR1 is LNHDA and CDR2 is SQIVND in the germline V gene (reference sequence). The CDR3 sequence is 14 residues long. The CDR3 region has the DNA TGTGCCAGTATGGCAGGGGGGATTGACTATGGCTACACCTTC. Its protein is CASMAGGIDYGYTF.

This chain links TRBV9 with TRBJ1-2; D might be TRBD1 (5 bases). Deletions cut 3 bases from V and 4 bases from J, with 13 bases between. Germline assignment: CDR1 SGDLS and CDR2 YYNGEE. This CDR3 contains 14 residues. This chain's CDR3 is CASSEAVGVYGYTF. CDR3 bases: TGTGCCAGCAGCGAGGCCGTGGGGGTCTATGGCTACACCTTC.

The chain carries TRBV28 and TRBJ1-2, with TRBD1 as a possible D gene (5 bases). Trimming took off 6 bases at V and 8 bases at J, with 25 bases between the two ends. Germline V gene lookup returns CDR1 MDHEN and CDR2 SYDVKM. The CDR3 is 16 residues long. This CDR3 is CASSQIRDPRSGGYTF. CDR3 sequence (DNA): TGTGCCAGCAGCCAAATCCGGGACCCGCGGAGTGGAGGCTACACCTTC.

CDR3 region: CASSLGSGGYGYTF. CDR3 sequence (DNA): TGTGCCAGCAGCTTAGGGTCCGGGGGCTATGGCTACACCTTC. The rearrangement uses TRBV7-9 and TRBJ1-2; D is possibly TRBD1 (5 bases). CDR1 SEHNR and CDR2 FQNEAQ come from the germline V gene (reference sequence). V lost 1 base and J lost 4, with 10 bases in between. CDR3 size: 14 residues.

Written as DNA, the CDR3 is TGTGCCAGCAGCCTTGGTTCACAGAACTATGGCTACACCTTC. Its translation is CASSLGSQNYGYTF. This chain joins TRBV5-4 and TRBJ1-2; D gene unclear. This CDR3 spans 14 amino acids. The V end was cut by 4 bases, the J end by 2 bases, with 12 bases between. Looked up from germline, CDR1 is SGHNT and CDR2 is YYREEE (reference sequence). Combining the CDR3 with reference TRBV5-4 and TRBJ1-2 gives the whole variable domain ETGVTQSPTHLIKTRGQQVTLRCSSQSGHNTVSWYQQALGQGPQFIFQYYREEENGRGNFPPRFSGLQFPNYSSELNVNALELDDSALYLCASSLGSQNYGYTFGSGTRLTVV.

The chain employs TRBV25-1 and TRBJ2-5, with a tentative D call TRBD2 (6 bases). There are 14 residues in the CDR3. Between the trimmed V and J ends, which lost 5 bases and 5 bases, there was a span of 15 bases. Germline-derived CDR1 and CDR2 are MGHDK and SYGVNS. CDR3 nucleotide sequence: TGTGCCAGCAGTTGGAGGGCCTTTAGTGAGACCCAGTACTTC. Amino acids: CASSWRAFSETQYF.